The rows below give T cell receptor beta chains drawn from one sample of a study of T-cell reconstitution after alpha-beta-depleted transplantation in children. TCRdb processed the PCR reads anew with MiXCR; each CDR3 protein has one entry. The sample has more than 500,000 distinct CDR3 sequences, approximately 10% seen once; the top ten hold approximately 15%. The starting material was PBMCs, mostly from graft donor cells, obtained 180 days after TCRalphabeta/CD19-depleted stem cell transplant. These receptors all come from a female patient between 2 and 10 years old who had a stem cell transplant for aplastic anemia, so the T cells may come from the graft donor. Each CDR3 is given with its conserved first and last residue. A D gene is named only where the DNA matches it firmly. For some rows the clone size is stated as once, few or many, or as a class when expanded; others skip it.

TRBV28	TRBJ2-1	16	TRBD2	-	CASSLTSGSTYNEQFF	TGTGCCAGCAGTCTAACTAGCGGGAGCACCTACAATGAGCAGTTCTTC
TRBV30	TRBJ1-3	12	-	-	CAWSSRGNTIYF	TGTGCCTGGAGTAGCAGGGGAAACACCATATATTTT
TRBV20-1	TRBJ2-3	16	TRBD2	many	CSARTIGTRGTDTQYF	TGCAGTGCTAGAACGATCGGGACTAGAGGTACAGATACGCAGTATTTT
TRBV14	TRBJ2-1	16	TRBD2	-	CASSPSRTSGYNEQFF	TGTGCCAGCAGCCCCAGTAGGACTAGCGGTTACAATGAGCAGTTCTTC
TRBV25-1	TRBJ1-1	17	-	few	CASSGTLGDTLNTEAFF	TGTGCCAGCAGTGGAACCCTCGGGGACACACTGAACACTGAAGCTTTCTTT
TRBV7-2	TRBJ2-5	17	-	few	CASSFLMTGRGQETQYF	TGTGCCAGCAGCTTCCTAATGACAGGTCGGGGCCAAGAGACCCAGTACTTC
TRBV5-1	TRBJ1-1	14	-	-	CASSWEGLNTEAFF	TGCGCCAGCAGCTGGGAAGGACTGAACACTGAAGCTTTCTTT
TRBV20-1	TRBJ2-1	16	TRBD2	few	CSARGAGLAGYNEQFF	TGCAGTGCTAGAGGGGCAGGACTAGCGGGATACAATGAGCAGTTCTTC
TRBV7-2	TRBJ1-2	14	-	-	CASSLGTLRYGYTF	TGTGCCAGCAGCTTAGGGACTCTTCGGTATGGCTACACCTTC
TRBV20-1	TRBJ2-3	14	-	many	CSARWTQIRDTQYF	TGCAGTGCTAGGTGGACTCAAATTCGGGATACGCAGTATTTT
TRBV27	TRBJ2-1	15	-	few	CASRRDSKGYNEQFF	TGTGCCAGCAGGCGGGACTCTAAAGGCTACAATGAGCAGTTCTTC
TRBV4-3	TRBJ2-2	18	TRBD2	few	CASSQDFPPSGRPGELFF	TGCGCCAGCAGCCAAGATTTCCCTCCTAGCGGGAGACCCGGGGAGCTGTTTTTT
TRBV7-2	TRBJ1-1	14	TRBD1	-	CASSFGQGATEAFF	TGTGCCAGCAGCTTCGGACAGGGGGCTACTGAAGCTTTCTTT
TRBV11-2	TRBJ1-1	15	-	few	CASSLEHLGATEAFF	TGTGCCAGCAGCTTAGAACACCTTGGGGCCACTGAAGCTTTCTTT